Following are 17 T cell receptor beta chains from one sample sequenced in a study of identical twins. TCRdb independently ran MiXCR on the 5' RACE reads; one entry per CDR3 protein. In the table there are roughly 290,000 distinct CDR3 sequences, just under 9.5% of which are singletons. These data also formed part of another study, on yellow fever vaccine responses in identical twins.

The sequenced sample consisted of CD8+ T cells sorted from blood. All receptors come from a woman aged 18-29 years in good health.

This clonotype was recorded many times. The rearrangement joins TRBV20-1 to TRBJ1-1; 7 bases fit TRBD1. The CDR3 is 13 residues long. V shed 3 bases, J shed 1 base, and the junction held 2 bases outside the gene matches. Germline V gene data show CDR1 as DFQATT and CDR2 as SNEGSKA (reference sequence). CDR3 region: CSARDRQNTEAFF. The CDR3 DNA is TGCAGTGCTAGGGACAGGCAGAACACTGAAGCTTTCTTT.

The chain uses TRBV7-9 and TRBJ2-3; possibly TRBD2 for D (5 bases). Trimming removed 7 bases from V and 7 bases from J, with 15 bases in between. Germline CDR1 and CDR2: SEHNR and FQNEAQ (reference sequence). The CDR3 is made up of 13 amino acids. The CDR3 is CASKGPGEYTQYF. In nucleotides, the CDR3 is TGTGCCAGCAAAGGCCCCGGGGAGTATACGCAGTATTTT.

V usage is TRBV2 and J usage is TRBJ2-3, with 7 positions matching TRBD1. Trimming at V came to 11 bases and at J to 4 bases, leaving 12 bases not matched to a gene. CDR1 is SNHLY and CDR2 is FYNNEI in the germline V gene. The CDR3 contains 14 residues. The CDR3 reads CAGYRDSLSDTQYF. DNA for the CDR3: TGTGCCGGGTACCGGGACAGTCTTTCAGATACGCAGTATTTT.

The rearrangement links TRBV19 to TRBJ2-3, with TRBD1 identical over 8 bases. With V trimmed by 4 bases and J by 5 bases, 11 bases remained unmatched. The V gene's germline CDR1 is LNHDA and CDR2 SQIVND (reference sequence). CDR3 length: 16 amino acids. DNA for the CDR3: TGTGCCAGTAGTACCCTCCCGACAGGGGAACAAGATACGCAGTATTTT. This codes for CASSTLPTGEQDTQYF.

This chain connects TRBV9 to TRBJ1-2, with TRBD1 matching over 9 bases. The length of the CDR3 is 16 residues. With 3 bases clipped from V and 1 base from J, the junction kept 7 bases outside the gene matches. Germline loops: CDR1 SGDLS, CDR2 YYNGEE. This CDR3 reads CASSDYRTGDNYGYTF. The CDR3 DNA reads as TGTGCCAGCAGCGATTATCGGACAGGGGATAACTATGGCTACACCTTC.

This clonotype was counted a few times. The genes are TRBV28 and TRBJ2-1; 13 bases match TRBD2. Germline-derived CDR1 and CDR2 are MDHEN and SYDVKM. CDR3 length: 18 amino acids. The J segment lost 4 bases and the V segment lost 3 bases, leaving 9 bases of the junction unmatched. CDR3 sequence reads: CASSFMTSGGSKYNEQFF. The CDR3 coding sequence is TGTGCCAGCAGTTTCATGACTAGCGGGGGGTCAAAATACAATGAGCAGTTCTTC.

This clonotype was detected a few times. The chain couples TRBV12-3 or TRBV12-4 to TRBJ2-1; 10 nucleotides line up with TRBD1. After removal of 9 bases from V and 7 bases from J, the junction contained 9 bases not matched to a gene. This CDR3 has 14 amino acids. This CDR3 is CASAGDRGGNEQFF. The CDR3 DNA reads TGTGCCAGTGCAGGGGACAGGGGAGGGAATGAGCAGTTCTTC.

This clonotype occurred a few times. The gene calls are TRBV7-3 and TRBJ2-3; 9 bases line up with TRBD2. This CDR3 region has 14 residues. The germline V gene has CDR1 SGHTA and CDR2 FQGTGA. Trimming at V came to 4 bases and at J to 4 bases, leaving 3 bases not matched to a gene. The CDR3 spells CASSSSGAADTQYF. DNA for the CDR3: TGTGCCAGCAGCTCTAGCGGGGCTGCAGATACGCAGTATTTT.

This clonotype has a count of ten or more. One junction end disagrees with the germline gene, perhaps due to a read error. The rearrangement joins TRBV4-1 to TRBJ2-2; possibly TRBD1 for D (6 bases). Germline V gives CDR1 MGHRA, CDR2 YSYEKL. There are 14 residues in the CDR3. The CDR3 coding sequence is TGCGCCAGCAGCCAAGAAGGGGGTTCCGGGGAGCTTTTTTTT. Its translation is CASSQEGGSGELFF.

This clonotype turned up a few times. The chain employs TRBV7-8 and TRBJ2-7; D is unresolved. Trimming removed 4 bases at V and 5 bases at J, with 12 bases between. The germline gives CDR1 SGHVS, CDR2 FQNEAQ. This CDR3 contains 13 residues. The CDR3 nucleotides read TGTGCCAGCAGCTATTTTGCCATTAACGAGCAGTACTTC. Protein sequence: CASSYFAINEQYF.

The sample holds a few counts of this clonotype. The chain joins TRBV1 to TRBJ1-2. TRBV1 is a recognized pseudogene. There are 15 residues in the CDR3. The CDR3 bases are TGCACCAGCAGCCAAGATCGGGTTAGGCGATATGGCTACACCTTC. Translated, it gives CTSSQDRVRRYGYTF.

This clonotype was detected a few times. This chain joins TRBV20-1 and TRBJ2-7; 13 bases align to TRBD2. V gave up 1 base and J gave up 3 bases; unmatched junction bases: 6. CDR3 length: 16 residues. Germline V gene lookup returns CDR1 DFQATT and CDR2 SNEGSKA (reference sequence). The CDR3 protein is CSARGLAGGLRYEQYF. DNA for the CDR3: TGCAGTGCTAGAGGACTAGCGGGGGGCCTGCGCTACGAGCAGTACTTC.

The chain uses TRBV7-9 and TRBJ2-1, with 9 bases that match TRBD2. Trimming cost V 2 bases and J 8 bases; bases outside gene matches: 10. The CDR3 covers 16 residues. Germline-derived CDR1 and CDR2 are SEHNR and FQNEAQ (reference sequence). CDR3 sequence (DNA): TGTGCCAGCAGCTTACCGGGACTAGCTCTTTGGTATGAGCAGTTCTTC. It translates to CASSLPGLALWYEQFF.

The rearrangement links TRBV29-1 to TRBJ2-3; 14 nucleotides align to TRBD2. V shed 0 bases and J 5 bases; nucleotides not matched to a gene: 7. This CDR3 contains 17 residues. Per germline, CDR1 SQVTM and CDR2 ANQGSEA. The CDR3 sequence: CSVEDPGTSGSQDTQYF. The CDR3 region has the DNA TGCAGCGTTGAAGACCCCGGGACTAGCGGGAGTCAAGATACGCAGTATTTT.

This clonotype has only a few counts. This sequence joins TRBV7-8 and TRBJ2-1; D not resolved. The CDR3 is 15 residues long. Germline V lookup: CDR1 SGHVS, CDR2 FQNEAQ. V was cut by 5 bases and J by 2 bases, with 13 bases left in between. The CDR3 loop reads CASSPVSLAYNEQFF. CDR3 nucleotides: TGTGCCAGCAGCCCCGTTTCTCTGGCCTACAATGAGCAGTTCTTC.

Points on this clonotype: A read error may produce the germline difference seen at one junction end. V gene TRBV27 combines with J gene TRBJ2-7; 8 bases line up with TRBD2. The germline V gene encodes CDR1 MNHEY and CDR2 SMNVEV (reference sequence). The CDR3 runs to 15 residues. The CDR3 bases are TGTGCCAGCAGCTTATTAGCGGGATGGGCCTACGAGCAGTACTTC. Protein sequence: CASSLLAGWAYEQYF.

The genes are TRBV6-1 and TRBJ2-7; D might be TRBD2 (6 bases). V lost 8 bases to trimming and J lost 2 bases, with 19 bases between them. The V gene's germline CDR1 is MNHNS and CDR2 SASEGT. The CDR3 consists of 15 residues. CDR3 sequence reads: CASLSPSGPTYEQYF. The CDR3 bases are TGTGCCAGCCTCAGTCCCAGCGGGCCCACCTACGAGCAGTACTTC.